Included here is one T cell receptor (beta chain) sequence, with context. The antigen it binds to is not known. No much larger clone is present one base from it, and per-base qualities are unavailable. This sample was included in a study of blood T cell repertoires in COVID-19 (dated by TCRdb to about 2020). For the study in its entirety: The collaborator samples originated in the United States, Italy and Spain and spanned the acute and convalescent phases of COVID-19. The prospective study material was composed of cDNA or gDNA derived from T cells, B-cell-depleted T cells, or PBMCs. The dataset comprised deeply sampled blood TCRbeta repertoires from subjects exposed to, actively infected with, or recovered from COVID-19. A freely available public database, intended as a resource for researchers studying the immune response to SARS-CoV-2, is where the repertoires were released. The samples were drawn from the first 160 participants of the ongoing ImmuneRACE study and from over a thousand subjects provided by 6 global collaborators. The sample metadata nearly always contained a de-identified subject ID, COVID-19 status, age in years and sex. Where available, HLA class I and class II types were obtained from metadata supplied by the sample provider rather than from assay-based typing.

The collaborating institutions used their own protocols to collect whole blood in K2EDTA tubes. For TCRbeta analysis, collaborator samples were shipped as frozen whole blood, as isolated PBMCs, or as DNA extracted from either sample type. Beyond this particular receptor, the publication reports: How much clinical and demographic metadata was included differed by source and by participant, and the metadata was provided uncurated.

TCRbeta CDR3 regions were amplified from genomic DNA using the immunoSEQ Assay, a bias-controlled multiplex PCR. Processing in the source paper ran as follows. The number of nucleated cells in each sample was estimated by amplification of reference gene primers within the assay. To quantify the absolute abundance of each unique TCRbeta CDR3 rearrangement, sequence reads were collapsed and filtered. Productive Simpson clonality was computed per sample as the square root of Simpson's diversity index over productive rearrangements. Sourced from immuneACCESS, this table was stored by TCRdb with only in-frame sequences that have V and J called. A share of the clones is absent; for the studies checked, an unresolved V gene accounts for under half, and the remainder has no known explanation. The DNA was the basis for D and trimming; V, J and clone size are from that table. The sample includes about 69,000 clones, with around 80% observed a single time. The ten most abundant clones make up roughly 9.7% of the sample.

The source material was peripheral blood. This sequence was found in a woman of 80 years or more with acute or convalescent COVID-19.

The nucleotide sequence is TGTGCCAGCAGCTCAAACAGGGTGGAAGCCTATGGCTACACCTTC. It translates to CASSSNRVEAYGYTF. Here the chain combines TRBV2 and TRBJ1-2; the D segment could be TRBD1, given 6 matching bases. The CDR3 runs 15 residues from the cysteine to the phenylalanine. The sequence is cut down to CDR3 DNA, 45 bases in frame from base 1. As encoded in the germline V gene, CDR1 is SNHLY while CDR2 is FYNNEI. V is pared back by 6 bases and J by 4 bases, with 18 bases lying between the germline termini.